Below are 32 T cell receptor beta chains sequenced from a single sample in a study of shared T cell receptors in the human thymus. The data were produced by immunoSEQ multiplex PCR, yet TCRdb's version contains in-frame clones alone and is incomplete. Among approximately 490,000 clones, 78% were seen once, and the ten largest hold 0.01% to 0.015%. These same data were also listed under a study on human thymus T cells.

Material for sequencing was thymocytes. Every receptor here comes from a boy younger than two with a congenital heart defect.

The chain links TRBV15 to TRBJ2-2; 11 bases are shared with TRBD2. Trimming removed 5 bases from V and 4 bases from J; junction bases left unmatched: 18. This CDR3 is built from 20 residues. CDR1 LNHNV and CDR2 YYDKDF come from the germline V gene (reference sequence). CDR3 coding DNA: TGTGCCACCAGCCGTCCCCTAACGGCTAGCGGGGGGTGGGCCACCGGGGAGCTGTTTTTT. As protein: CATSRPLTASGGWATGELFF.

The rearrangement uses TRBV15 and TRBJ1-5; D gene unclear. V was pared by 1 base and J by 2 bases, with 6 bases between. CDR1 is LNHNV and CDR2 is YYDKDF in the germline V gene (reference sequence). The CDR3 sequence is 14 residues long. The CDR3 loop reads CATSRAGGNQPQHF. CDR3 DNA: TGTGCCACCAGCAGAGCGGGTGGCAATCAGCCCCAGCATTTT.

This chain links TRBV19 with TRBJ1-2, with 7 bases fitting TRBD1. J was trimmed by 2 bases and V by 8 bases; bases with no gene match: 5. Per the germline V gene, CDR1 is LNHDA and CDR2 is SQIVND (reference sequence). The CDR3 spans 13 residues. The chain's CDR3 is CASARRGNYGYTF. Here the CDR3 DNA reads TGTGCCAGTGCCCGCAGGGGGAACTATGGCTACACCTTC.

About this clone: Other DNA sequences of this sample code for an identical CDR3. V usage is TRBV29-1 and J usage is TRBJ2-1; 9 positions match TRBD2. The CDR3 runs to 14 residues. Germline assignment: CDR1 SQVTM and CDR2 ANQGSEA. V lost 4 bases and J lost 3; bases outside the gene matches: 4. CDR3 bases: TGCAGCGTTGTGGGGACTAGCCACTACAATGAGCAGTTCTTC. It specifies CSVVGTSHYNEQFF.

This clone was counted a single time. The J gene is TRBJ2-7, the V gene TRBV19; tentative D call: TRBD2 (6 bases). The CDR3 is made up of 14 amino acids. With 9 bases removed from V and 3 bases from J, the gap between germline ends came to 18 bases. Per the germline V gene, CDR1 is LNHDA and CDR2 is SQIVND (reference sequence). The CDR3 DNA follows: TGTGCCAGCGCCGGACTACCCAAGATCTACGAGCAGTACTTC. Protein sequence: CASAGLPKIYEQYF.

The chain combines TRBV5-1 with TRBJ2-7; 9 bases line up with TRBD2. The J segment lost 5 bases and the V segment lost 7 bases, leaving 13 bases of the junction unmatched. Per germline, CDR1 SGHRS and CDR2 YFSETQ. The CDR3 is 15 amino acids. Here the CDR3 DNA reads TGCGCCAGCCACGCGTGGCGGGAGGGCCGGCACGAGCAGTACTTC. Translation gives CASHAWREGRHEQYF.

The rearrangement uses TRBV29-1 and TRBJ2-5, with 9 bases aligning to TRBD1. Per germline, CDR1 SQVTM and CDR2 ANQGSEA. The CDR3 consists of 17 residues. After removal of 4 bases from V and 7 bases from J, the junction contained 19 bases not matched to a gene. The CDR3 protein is CSVAQPGQGGPEGTQYF. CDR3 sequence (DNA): TGCAGCGTTGCCCAACCGGGACAGGGTGGTCCGGAGGGGACCCAGTACTTC.

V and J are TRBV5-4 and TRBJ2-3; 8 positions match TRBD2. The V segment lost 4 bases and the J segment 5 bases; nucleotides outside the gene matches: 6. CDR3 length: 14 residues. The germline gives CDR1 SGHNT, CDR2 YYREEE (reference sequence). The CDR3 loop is CASSPGGAGDTQYF. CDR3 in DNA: TGTGCCAGCAGCCCCGGGGGGGCGGGAGATACGCAGTATTTT. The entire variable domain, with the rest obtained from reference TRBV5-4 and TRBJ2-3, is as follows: ETGVTQSPTHLIKTRGQQVTLRCSSQSGHNTVSWYQQALGQGPQFIFQYYREEENGRGNFPPRFSGLQFPNYSSELNVNALELDDSALYLCASSPGGAGDTQYFGPGTRLTVL.

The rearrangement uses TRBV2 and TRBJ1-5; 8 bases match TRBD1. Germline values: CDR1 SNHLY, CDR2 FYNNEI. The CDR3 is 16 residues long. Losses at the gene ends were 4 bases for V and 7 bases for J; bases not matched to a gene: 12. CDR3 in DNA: TGTGCCAGCAGTGGCTGGACAGGGAAGAGAGGCCAGCCCCAGCATTTT. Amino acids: CASSGWTGKRGQPQHF.

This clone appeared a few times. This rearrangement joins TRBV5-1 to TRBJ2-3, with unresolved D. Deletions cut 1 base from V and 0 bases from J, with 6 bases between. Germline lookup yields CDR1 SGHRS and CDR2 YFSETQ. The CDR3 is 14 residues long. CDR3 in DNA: TGCGCCAGCAGCTTGAGCGCTAGCACAGATACGCAGTATTTT. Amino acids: CASSLSASTDTQYF.

CDR3 bases: TGTGCCACCAGCAGAGTCCTAGCGGAGGGTGGGATATACAATGAGCAGTTCTTC. It codes for CATSRVLAEGGIYNEQFF. This chain joins TRBV15 and TRBJ2-1; TRBD2 matches 7 bases. The CDR3 covers 18 residues. CDR1 and CDR2 from the germline V gene are LNHNV and YYDKDF (reference sequence). J was trimmed by 4 bases and V by 1 base; bases with no gene match: 13.

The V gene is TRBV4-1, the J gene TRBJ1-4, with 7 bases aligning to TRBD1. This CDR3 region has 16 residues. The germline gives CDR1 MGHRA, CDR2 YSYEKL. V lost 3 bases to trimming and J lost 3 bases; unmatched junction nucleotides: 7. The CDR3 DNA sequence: TGCGCCAGCAGCCAGGACGACAGGGCGTCTAATGAAAAACTGTTTTTT. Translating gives CASSQDDRASNEKLFF.

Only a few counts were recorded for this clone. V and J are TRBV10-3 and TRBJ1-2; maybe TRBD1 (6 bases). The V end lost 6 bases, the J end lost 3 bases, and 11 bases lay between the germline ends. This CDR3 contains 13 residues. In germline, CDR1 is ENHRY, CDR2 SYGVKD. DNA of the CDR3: TGTGCCATCAGGAAAGACAGGCACTATGGCTACACCTTC. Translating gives CAIRKDRHYGYTF.

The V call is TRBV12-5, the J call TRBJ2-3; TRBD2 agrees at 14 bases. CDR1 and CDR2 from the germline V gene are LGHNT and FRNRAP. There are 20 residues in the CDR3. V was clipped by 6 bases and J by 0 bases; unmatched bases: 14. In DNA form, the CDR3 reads TGTGCTAGTGGAAACAGGACTAGCGGGAGGTCGGGAACTAGCACAGATACGCAGTATTTT. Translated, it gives CASGNRTSGRSGTSTDTQYF.

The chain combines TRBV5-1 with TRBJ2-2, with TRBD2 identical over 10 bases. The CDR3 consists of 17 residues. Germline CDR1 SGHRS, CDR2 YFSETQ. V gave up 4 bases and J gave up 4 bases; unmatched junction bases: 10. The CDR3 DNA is TGCGCCAGCAGCCGTCCCCCAGCGGGAGGGAGCACCGGGGAGCTGTTTTTT. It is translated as CASSRPPAGGSTGELFF.

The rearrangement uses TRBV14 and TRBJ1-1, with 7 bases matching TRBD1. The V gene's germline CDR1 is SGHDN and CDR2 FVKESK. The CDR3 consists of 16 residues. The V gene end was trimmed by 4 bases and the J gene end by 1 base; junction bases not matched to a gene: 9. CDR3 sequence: CASSPRRGPTNTEAFF. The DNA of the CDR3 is TGTGCCAGCAGCCCTAGGAGGGGGCCAACGAACACTGAAGCTTTCTTT.

The CDR3 here is CSVDRRERERDEQFF. The DNA for the CDR3 is TGCAGCGTGGATCGGCGCGAGCGGGAGAGGGATGAGCAGTTCTTC. This chain connects TRBV29-1 to TRBJ2-1, with TRBD2 matching 8 bases. V was clipped by 6 bases and J by 8 bases; unmatched bases: 15. CDR1 is SQVTM and CDR2 is ANQGSEA in the germline V gene. The CDR3 runs 15 residues.

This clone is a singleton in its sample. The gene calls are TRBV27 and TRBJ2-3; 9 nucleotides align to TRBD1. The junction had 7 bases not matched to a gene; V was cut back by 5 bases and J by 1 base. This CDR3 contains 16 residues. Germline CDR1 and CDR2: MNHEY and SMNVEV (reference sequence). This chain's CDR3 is CASSQGTGTGTDTQYF. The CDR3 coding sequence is TGTGCCAGCAGTCAGGGGACAGGGACGGGCACAGATACGCAGTATTTT.

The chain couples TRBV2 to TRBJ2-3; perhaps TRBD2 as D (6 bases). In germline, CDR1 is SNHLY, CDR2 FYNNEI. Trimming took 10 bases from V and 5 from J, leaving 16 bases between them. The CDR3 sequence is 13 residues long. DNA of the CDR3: TGTGCCAACCCTACGGGGGAGGTAGATACGCAGTATTTT. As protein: CANPTGEVDTQYF. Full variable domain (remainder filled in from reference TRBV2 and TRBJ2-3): EPEVTQTPSHQVTQMGQEVILRCVPISNHLYFYWYRQILGQKVEFLVSFYNNEISEKSEIFDDQFSVERPDGSNFTLKIRSTKLEDSAMYFCANPTGEVDTQYFGPGTRLTVL.

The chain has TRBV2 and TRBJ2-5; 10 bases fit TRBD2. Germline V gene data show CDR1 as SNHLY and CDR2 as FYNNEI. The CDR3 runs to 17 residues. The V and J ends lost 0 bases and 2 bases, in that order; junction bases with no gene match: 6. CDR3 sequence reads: CASSEALRAGGQETQYF. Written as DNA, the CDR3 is TGTGCCAGCAGTGAAGCGCTTCGAGCGGGAGGGCAAGAGACCCAGTACTTC.

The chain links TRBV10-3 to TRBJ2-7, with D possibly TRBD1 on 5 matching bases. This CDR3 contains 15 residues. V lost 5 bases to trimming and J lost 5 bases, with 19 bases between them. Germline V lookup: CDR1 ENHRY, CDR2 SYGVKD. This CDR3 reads CAISSPGSGTNEQYF. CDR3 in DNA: TGTGCCATCAGTTCCCCAGGGTCGGGTACAAACGAGCAGTACTTC.

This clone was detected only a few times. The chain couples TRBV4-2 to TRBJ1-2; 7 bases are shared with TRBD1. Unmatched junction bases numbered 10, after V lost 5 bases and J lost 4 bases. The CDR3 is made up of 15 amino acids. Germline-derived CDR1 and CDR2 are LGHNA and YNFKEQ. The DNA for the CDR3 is TGTGCCAGCAGCTCAACCTCCGGGACAGTCTATGGCTACACCTTC. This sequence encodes CASSSTSGTVYGYTF.

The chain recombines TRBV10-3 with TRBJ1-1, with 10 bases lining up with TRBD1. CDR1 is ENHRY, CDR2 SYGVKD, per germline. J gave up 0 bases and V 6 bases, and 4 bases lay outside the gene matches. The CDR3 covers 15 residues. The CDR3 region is CAIRTGGNMNTEAFF. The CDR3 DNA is TGTGCCATCAGGACAGGGGGCAACATGAACACTGAAGCTTTCTTT.

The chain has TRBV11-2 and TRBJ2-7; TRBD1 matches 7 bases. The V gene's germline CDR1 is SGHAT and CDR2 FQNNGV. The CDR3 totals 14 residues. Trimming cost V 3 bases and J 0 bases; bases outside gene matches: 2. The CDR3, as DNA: TGTGCCAGCAGCTTGGACAGGTCCTCCTACGAGCAGTACTTC. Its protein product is CASSLDRSSYEQYF. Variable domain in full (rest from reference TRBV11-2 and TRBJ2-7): EAGVAQSPRYKIIEKRQSVAFWCNPISGHATLYWYQQILGQGPKLLIQFQNNGVVDDSQLPKDRFSAERLKGVDSTLKIQPAKLEDSAVYLCASSLDRSSYEQYFGPGTRLTVT.

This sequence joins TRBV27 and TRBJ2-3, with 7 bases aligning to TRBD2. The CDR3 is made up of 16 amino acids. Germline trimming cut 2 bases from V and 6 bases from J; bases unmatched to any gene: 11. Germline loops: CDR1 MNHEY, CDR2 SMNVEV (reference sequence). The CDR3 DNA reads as TGTGCCAGCAGTTTAGGGAGGGACCTTCGGCGGGATACGCAGTATTTT. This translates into CASSLGRDLRRDTQYF.

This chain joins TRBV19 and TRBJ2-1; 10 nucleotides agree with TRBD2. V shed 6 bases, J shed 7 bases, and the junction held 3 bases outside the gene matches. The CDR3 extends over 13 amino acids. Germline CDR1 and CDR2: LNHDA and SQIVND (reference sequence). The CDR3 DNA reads TGTGCCAGTAGAGCGGGAGGGCCGAATGAGCAGTTCTTC. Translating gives CASRAGGPNEQFF.

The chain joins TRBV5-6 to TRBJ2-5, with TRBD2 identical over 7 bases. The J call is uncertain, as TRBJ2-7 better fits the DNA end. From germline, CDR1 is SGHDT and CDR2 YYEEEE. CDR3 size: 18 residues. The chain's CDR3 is CASSRALSLRGGDNEQYF. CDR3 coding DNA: TGTGCCAGCAGCCGCGCCCTAAGTCTACGCGGGGGAGACAACGAGCAGTACTTC.

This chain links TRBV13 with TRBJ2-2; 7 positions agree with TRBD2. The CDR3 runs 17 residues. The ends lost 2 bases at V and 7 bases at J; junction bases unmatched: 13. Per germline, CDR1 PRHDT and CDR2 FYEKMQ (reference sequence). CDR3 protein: CASSLYGGRKEGGELFF. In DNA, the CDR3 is TGTGCCAGCAGCTTATACGGCGGGAGAAAAGAGGGCGGGGAGCTGTTTTTT. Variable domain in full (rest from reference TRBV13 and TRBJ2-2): AAGVIQSPRHLIKEKRETATLKCYPIPRHDTVYWYQQGPGQDPQFLISFYEKMQSDKGSIPDRFSAQQFSDYHSELNMSSLELGDSALYFCASSLYGGRKEGGELFFGEGSRLTVL.

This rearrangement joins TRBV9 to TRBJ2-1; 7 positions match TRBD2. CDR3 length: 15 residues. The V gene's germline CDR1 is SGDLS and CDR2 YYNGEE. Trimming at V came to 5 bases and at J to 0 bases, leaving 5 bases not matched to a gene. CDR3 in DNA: TGTGCCAGCAGTCTCCGGGACTACTCCTACAATGAGCAGTTCTTC. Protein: CASSLRDYSYNEQFF.

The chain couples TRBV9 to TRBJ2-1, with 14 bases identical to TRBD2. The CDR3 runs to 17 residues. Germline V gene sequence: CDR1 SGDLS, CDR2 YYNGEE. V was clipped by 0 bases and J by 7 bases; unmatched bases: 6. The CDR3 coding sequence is TGTGCCAGCAGCGTAGGACAGGGACTAGCGGGAGAGAATGAGCAGTTCTTC. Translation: CASSVGQGLAGENEQFF.

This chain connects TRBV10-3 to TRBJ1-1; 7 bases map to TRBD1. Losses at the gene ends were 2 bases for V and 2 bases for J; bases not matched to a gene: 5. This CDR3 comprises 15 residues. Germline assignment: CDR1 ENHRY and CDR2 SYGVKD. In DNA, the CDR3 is TGTGCCATCAGTGAGCAACAGGGGACTAACACTGAAGCTTTCTTT. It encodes CAISEQQGTNTEAFF.

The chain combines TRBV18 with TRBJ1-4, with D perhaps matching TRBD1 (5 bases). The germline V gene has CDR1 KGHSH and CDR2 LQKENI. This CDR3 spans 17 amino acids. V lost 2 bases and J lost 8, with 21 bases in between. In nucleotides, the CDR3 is TGTGCCAGCTCACCAGGGGCAGGGACTGGCCGAATGGAAAAACTGTTTTTT. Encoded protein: CASSPGAGTGRMEKLFF.